The present T cell receptor (beta chain) was sequenced within a study of Ad26.COV2.S vaccination and SARS-CoV-2 variants. Treatment described: 19 received Ad26.COV2.S at low or high dose, single or two shots; roughly five received placebo; per-sample allocation not given. Sample collection was performed on day 63 after the first vaccine or placebo injection. Donation was by an adult aged 18-55 years who was in Boston. Spike of the Wuhan-strain SARS-CoV-2 was expressed by an Ad26 vector, which formed the vaccine. V was cut by 2 bases and J by 4 bases, with 12 bases left in between. Germline V gene data show CDR1 as KGHSH and CDR2 as LQKENI. The CDR3 spans 15 residues. Sequencing used immunoSEQ multiplex PCR; TCRdb keeps in-frame clones, though not all of them. The sample contains around 450,000 clones, about nine tenths of which appear only once.

V and J are TRBV18 and TRBJ1-5; D is unclear. This specimen was peripheral blood, taken in a trial of Ad26.COV2.S vaccine versus placebo. The sequence was collected from a person between 18 and 65 years old who received the Ad26.COV2.S COVID-19 vaccine or a placebo. The CDR3 region is CASSPSGQRNQPQHF. In DNA, the CDR3 is TGTGCCAGCTCACCATCCGGGCAGAGAAATCAGCCCCAGCATTTT.